These 9 T cell receptor beta chains were sequenced from one sample in a study of tumor and adjacent non-tumor tissue in lung cancer. The library came from three nested PCR rounds adapted from ARM-PCR protocols. TCRdb called the multiplex PCR reads again in MiXCR, with one record for every CDR3 protein. Among 200,000 to 250,000 distinct CDR3 sequences listed, 60% to 85% were seen once. No cell sorting was done before RNA was extracted from the tissue. The sample comprised lung tumor tissue. These receptors were obtained from a man between 60 and 75 years old with non-small cell lung cancer.

The rearrangement links TRBV4-1 to TRBJ2-2; 8 bases align to TRBD2. The germline gives CDR1 MGHRA, CDR2 YSYEKL. The CDR3 length is 16 residues. Trimming took 0 bases from V and 6 from J; bases not matched to a gene: 6. The CDR3 bases are TGCGCCAGCAGCCAAGAAAGACTAGCGAGGTCCGGGGAGCTGTTTTTT. Translated, it gives CASSQERLARSGELFF.

Comment on this clonotype: Since the CDR3 does not end with the conserved phenylalanine or tryptophan, this likely comes from a read error. J is TRBJ1-2 and V is TRBV12-3 or TRBV12-4, with TRBD1 as a possible D gene (5 bases). V was shortened by 8 bases and J by 8 bases, with 18 bases between the two germline ends. The CDR3 covers 13 residues. In DNA form, the CDR3 reads TGTGCCAGCTCCACTGATTTCAGGGAGGGCTACACCATC. Translating it yields CASSTDFREGYTI.

Only one count was recorded for this clonotype. Because it lacks the conserved phenylalanine or tryptophan at the end, this CDR3 is likely a read error. Because the CDR3's place on the DNA is in doubt, the DNA is left out and the CDR3 is given as listed by TCRdb. This chain uses TRBV4-3 with TRBJ2-1; the D call of TRBD2 is as the table states it, not checked on the DNA. The CDR3 has 16 residues if both end residues are counted. Looked up from germline, CDR1 is LGHNA and CDR2 is YSLEER. CDR3 loop: CASSQDLLAGWNERFL.

Concerning this clonotype: This CDR3 is missing its conserved last phenylalanine or tryptophan, likely due to a read error. The genes are TRBV6-1 and TRBJ2-1, with unresolved D. Per germline, CDR1 MNHNS and CDR2 SASEGT. Trimming left V 5 bases short and J 9 bases short, with 11 bases between. There are 12 residues in the CDR3. The CDR3 sequence is CASSLGSLEQFL. DNA for the CDR3: TGTGCCAGCAGTCTCGGGTCGCTTGAGCAGTTCCTC.

This clonotype was detected only once. This could be a read error, since a much larger clone is one nucleotide away. The V and J genes are TRBV20-1 and TRBJ1-2; D not certain. Per germline, CDR1 DFQATT and CDR2 SNEGSKA (reference sequence). The CDR3 spans 12 residues. CDR3 bases: TGCAGCCCGTTAGCTATAGGCCGAGGCTACACCTTC. This encodes CSPLAIGRGYTF.

As to this clonotype: The CDR3 carries no conserved terminal phenylalanine or tryptophan, so it likely arises from a read error. The chain has TRBV11-2 and TRBJ2-7; tentative D call: TRBD2 (7 bases). Germline CDR1 is SGHAT and CDR2 is FQNNGV. The CDR3 totals 16 residues. CDR3 in DNA: TGTGCCAGTAGCTCTTCTTTGGGGGGGCGCGGATACGAGCAGTACTCC. This gives the protein CASSSSLGGRGYEQYS.

As concerns this clonotype: Since the CDR3 does not end with the conserved phenylalanine or tryptophan, this likely comes from a read error. The rearrangement links TRBV20-1 to TRBJ2-7; D gene ambiguous. Trimming left V 0 bases short and J 2 bases short, with 8 bases between. The germline V gene encodes CDR1 DFQATT and CDR2 SNEGSKA (reference sequence). The CDR3 extends over 13 amino acids. The CDR3: CSAREDGPYEQYL. The CDR3 DNA follows: TGCAGTGCTAGAGAAGATGGACCCTACGAGCAGTACCTC.

Details on this clonotype: The final CDR3 position lacks the conserved phenylalanine or tryptophan, pointing to a likely read error. The chain joins TRBV11-2 to TRBJ2-1, with TRBD2 identical over 9 bases. The CDR3 consists of 18 residues. CDR1 is SGHAT, CDR2 FQNNGV, per germline. CDR3 in amino acids: CASSSTIAGESSYTEQFL. DNA of the CDR3: TGTGCCAGCAGCTCCACCATAGCGGGGGAATCCTCCTACACTGAGCAGTTCTTG.

This clonotype was picked up one time. This may come from a read error, since a much larger clone is one base off. The gene calls are TRBV6-2 or TRBV6-3 and TRBJ2-7, with D unresolved. The CDR3 spans 12 residues. Germline values: CDR1 MNHEY, CDR2 SVGEGT. The CDR3, as DNA: TGTGCCAGCAATTACTCAGCCTACGAGCAGTACTTC. Encoded protein: CASNYSAYEQYF.